This TCR beta chain appears in the sequencing data of a study of identifying expanded T cells in peripheral blood. Whole-study results and caveats: Clone count variance between roughly 2-week samples rose with total template count.

The V segment lost 4 bases and the J segment 3 bases; nucleotides outside the gene matches: 4. The length of the CDR3 is 15 residues. Germline V gives CDR1 LGHNA, CDR2 YSLEER. About this clone: What it binds is not known.

Repertoires were generated with immunoSEQ multiplex PCR, while TCRdb's copy carries only in-frame clones and drops some. The data contain some 120,000 clones, 84% of them singletons. Collection occurred without any documented infections or immune events in donors. Material for sequencing was blood. The sequence was collected from a person aged 18 to 75 in good health. J is TRBJ2-1 and V is TRBV4-3; 9 positions agree with TRBD1. CDR3 in DNA: TGCGCCAGCAGCCTGGGACAGGGCGGCTACAATGAGCAGTTCTTC. It translates to CASSLGQGGYNEQFF.